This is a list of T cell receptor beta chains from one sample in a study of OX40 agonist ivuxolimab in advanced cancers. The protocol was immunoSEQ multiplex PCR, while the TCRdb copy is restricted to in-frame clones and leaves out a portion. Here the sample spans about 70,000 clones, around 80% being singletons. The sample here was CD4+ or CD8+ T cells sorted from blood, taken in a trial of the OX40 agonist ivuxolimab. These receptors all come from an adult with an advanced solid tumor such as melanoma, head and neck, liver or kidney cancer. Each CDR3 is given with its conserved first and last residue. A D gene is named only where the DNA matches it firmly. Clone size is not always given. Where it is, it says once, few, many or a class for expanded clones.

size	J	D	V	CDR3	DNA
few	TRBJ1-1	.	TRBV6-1	CASSERDIRAFF	TGTGCCAGCAGTGAAAGAGACATCCGGGCTTTCTTT
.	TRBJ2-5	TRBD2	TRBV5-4	CASSFGGGEETQYF	TGTGCCAGCAGCTTTGGTGGGGGGGAAGAGACCCAGTACTTC
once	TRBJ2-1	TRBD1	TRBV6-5	CASSSVSTGHNEQFF	TGTGCCAGCAGTTCTGTATCGACAGGGCACAATGAGCAGTTCTTC
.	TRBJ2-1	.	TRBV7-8	CASSLRGNQNNEQFF	TGTGCCAGCAGCTTACGGGGGAATCAAAACAATGAGCAGTTCTTC
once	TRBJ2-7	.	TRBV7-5	CARTLDIDARSSYEQYF	TGTGCCAGAACGCTCGACATCGATGCGAGGAGCTCCTACGAGCAGTACTTC
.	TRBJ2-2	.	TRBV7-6	CASRQGGSGELFF	TGTGCCAGCAGACAGGGGGGGAGCGGGGAGCTGTTTTTT
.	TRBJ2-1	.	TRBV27	CASSLGSSYNEQFF	TGTGCCAGCAGTTTGGGTAGCTCCTACAATGAGCAGTTCTTC
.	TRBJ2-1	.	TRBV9	CASSAQGSYNEQFF	TGTGCCAGCAGCGCGCAGGGCTCCTACAATGAGCAGTTCTTC
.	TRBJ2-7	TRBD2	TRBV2	CASRLGTSRLGLHEQYF	TGTGCCAGCAGGCTTGGGACTAGCAGGTTGGGACTACACGAGCAGTACTTC
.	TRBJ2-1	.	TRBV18	CASQQDRQNNEQFF	TGTGCCAGCCAGCAGGACCGACAAAACAATGAGCAGTTCTTC
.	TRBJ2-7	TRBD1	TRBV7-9	CASSPGGGFSYEQYF	TGTGCCAGCAGCCCAGGGGGCGGTTTTTCCTACGAGCAGTACTTC
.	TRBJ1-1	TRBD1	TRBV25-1	CASKRTGSFENTEAFF	TGTGCCAGCAAGCGGACAGGGAGTTTTGAGAACACTGAAGCTTTCTTT
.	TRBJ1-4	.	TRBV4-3	CASSQVIYSDEKLFF	TGCGCCAGCAGCCAAGTAATATACTCGGATGAAAAACTGTTTTTT
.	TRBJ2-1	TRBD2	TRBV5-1	CASSSTSGTYNEQFF	TGCGCCAGCAGCTCTACTAGCGGGACCTACAATGAGCAGTTCTTC
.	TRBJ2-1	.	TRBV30	CAWSADGSSYNEQFF	TGTGCCTGGAGTGCCGACGGGAGCTCCTACAATGAGCAGTTCTTC
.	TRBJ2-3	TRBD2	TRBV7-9	CASSLPSGGTDTQYF	TGTGCCAGCAGCTTACCTAGCGGTGGCACAGATACGCAGTATTTT
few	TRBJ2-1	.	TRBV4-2	CASSQDTRGDEQFF	TGTGCCAGCAGCCAAGATACACGGGGCGATGAGCAGTTCTTC
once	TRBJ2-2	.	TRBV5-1	CASSPVGRENTGELFF	TGCGCCAGCAGCCCGGTCGGACGGGAGAACACCGGGGAGCTGTTTTTT
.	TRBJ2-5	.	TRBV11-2	CASSNTIQETQYF	TGTGCCAGCAGCAACACGATACAAGAGACCCAGTACTTC
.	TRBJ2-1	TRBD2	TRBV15	CATSRYAGGLLGEQFF	TGTGCCACCAGCAGATATGCGGGGGGGCTCTTAGGTGAGCAGTTCTTC
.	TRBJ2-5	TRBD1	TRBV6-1	CATAGTGEETQYF	TGTGCCACCGCCGGGACAGGGGAAGAGACCCAGTACTTC
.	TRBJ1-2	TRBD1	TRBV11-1	CASSFLGPGQGIYGYTF	TGTGCCAGCAGCTTCCTTGGTCCGGGACAGGGGATCTATGGCTACACCTTC